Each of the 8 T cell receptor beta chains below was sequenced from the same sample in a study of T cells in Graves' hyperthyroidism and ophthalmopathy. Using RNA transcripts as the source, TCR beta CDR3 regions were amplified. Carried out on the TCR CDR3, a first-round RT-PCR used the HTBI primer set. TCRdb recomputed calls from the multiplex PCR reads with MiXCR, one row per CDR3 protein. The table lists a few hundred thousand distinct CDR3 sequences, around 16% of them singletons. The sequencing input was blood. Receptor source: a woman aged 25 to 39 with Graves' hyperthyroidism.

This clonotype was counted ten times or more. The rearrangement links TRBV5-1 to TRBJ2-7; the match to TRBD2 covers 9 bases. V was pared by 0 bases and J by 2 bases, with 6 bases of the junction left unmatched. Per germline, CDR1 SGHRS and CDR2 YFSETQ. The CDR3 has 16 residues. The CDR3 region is CASSLEETSGTYEQYF. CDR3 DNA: TGCGCCAGCAGCTTGGAGGAGACTAGCGGAACCTACGAGCAGTACTTC.

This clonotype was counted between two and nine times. CDR3 nucleotides: TGTGCCAGCAGCCAAGATCCCAGCGGCCTTAGGGGAGAGACCCAGTACTTC. Translated: CASSQDPSGLRGETQYF. The V gene is TRBV14, the J gene TRBJ2-5, with D possibly called TRBD1 or TRBD2 (5 bases each). The CDR3 contains 17 residues. With 0 bases removed from V and 4 bases from J, the gap between germline ends came to 18 bases. CDR1 is SGHDN, CDR2 FVKESK, per germline.

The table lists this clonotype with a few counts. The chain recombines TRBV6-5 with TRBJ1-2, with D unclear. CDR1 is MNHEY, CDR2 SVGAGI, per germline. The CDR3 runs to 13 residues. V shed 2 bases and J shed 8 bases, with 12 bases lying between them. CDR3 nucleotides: TGTGCCAGCAGTTACGTAAGGGTAGGAGGCTACACCTTC. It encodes CASSYVRVGGYTF.

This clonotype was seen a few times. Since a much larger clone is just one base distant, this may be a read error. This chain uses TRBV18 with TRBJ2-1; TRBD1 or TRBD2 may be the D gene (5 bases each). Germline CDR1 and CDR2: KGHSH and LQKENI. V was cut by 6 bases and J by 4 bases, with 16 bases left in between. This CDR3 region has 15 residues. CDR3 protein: CASSVGAGPYNEQFF. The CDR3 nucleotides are TGTGCCAGCTCCGTCGGGGCCGGGCCTTACAATGAGCAGTTCTTC.

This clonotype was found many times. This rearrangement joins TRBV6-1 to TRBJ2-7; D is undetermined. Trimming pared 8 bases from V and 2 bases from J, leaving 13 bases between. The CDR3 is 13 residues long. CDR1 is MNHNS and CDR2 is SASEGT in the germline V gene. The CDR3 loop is CASEDQSAYEQYF. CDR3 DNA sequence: TGTGCCAGCGAGGACCAGAGCGCCTACGAGCAGTACTTC.

The CDR3 nucleotides are TGTGCCAGCAGCTTAGCCCCATCGGCGAATACGCAGTATTTT. This gives the protein CASSLAPSANTQYF. This chain links TRBV7-9 with TRBJ2-3; no definite D call. Germline values: CDR1 SEHNR, CDR2 FQNEAQ (reference sequence). This CDR3 region has 14 residues. Trimming shortened V by 0 bases and J by 7 bases, and 11 bases separated the two germline ends. Full variable domain (rest looked up from reference TRBV7-9 and TRBJ2-3): DTGVSQNPRHKITKRGQNVTFRCDPISEHNRLYWYRQTLGQGPEFLTYFQNEAQLEKSRLLSDRFSAERPKGSFSTLEIQRTEQGDSAMYLCASSLAPSANTQYFGPGTRLTVL.

As DNA, the CDR3 is TGTGCCAGCAGGGGGAGGGGACTAGCGGGTACCCCCCTCTACAATGAGCAGTTCTTC. This codes for CASRGRGLAGTPLYNEQFF. This rearrangement joins TRBV6-2 or TRBV6-3 to TRBJ2-1; 12 nucleotides agree with TRBD2. The CDR3 has 19 residues. The trim removed 6 bases at V and 3 bases at J, leaving 15 bases unmatched. Germline assignment: CDR1 MNHEY and CDR2 SVGEGT.

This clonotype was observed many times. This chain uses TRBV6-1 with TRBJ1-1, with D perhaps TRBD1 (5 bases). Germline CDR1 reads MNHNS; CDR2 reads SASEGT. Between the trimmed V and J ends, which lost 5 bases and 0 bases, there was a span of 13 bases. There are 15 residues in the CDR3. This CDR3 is CASSLGATLNTEAFF. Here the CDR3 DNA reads TGTGCCAGCAGTCTCGGGGCAACCTTGAACACTGAAGCTTTCTTT.